The next 9 T cell receptor beta chains were all read from a single sample in a study of cytomegalovirus exposure and HLA in healthy donors. Both 60 Vbeta primers and 13 Jbeta primers went into the PCR. The assay was immunoSEQ multiplex PCR, and TCRdb's table has in-frame clones only and misses some. The sample has 100,000 to 150,000 clones; around 76% are singletons. Sample: PBMCs. The receptors stem from a male donor in good health and CMV-seronegative.

CDR3 sequence (DNA): TGTGCCAGCAGCTTCGGGATGCTCGGGGGCGAGCAGTACTTC. Translated, it gives CASSFGMLGGEQYF. The chain has TRBV11-2 and TRBJ2-7, with D perhaps TRBD2 (6 bases). The CDR3 sequence is 14 residues long. Germline CDR1 reads SGHAT; CDR2 reads FQNNGV. V dropped 3 bases and J dropped 6 bases, with 15 bases sitting between them.

V is TRBV18 and J is TRBJ2-2, with D possibly matching TRBD2 (6 bases). The CDR3 has 18 amino acids. V was trimmed by 1 base and J by 1 base, leaving 16 bases between them. The germline V gene encodes CDR1 KGHSH and CDR2 LQKENI. CDR3 amino acids: CASSPRGLAGGNTGELFF. CDR3 DNA: TGTGCCAGCTCACCACGGGGTTTAGCCGGGGGGAACACCGGGGAGCTGTTTTTT.

This chain joins TRBV30 and TRBJ2-7, with 10 bases aligning to TRBD2. The germline CDR1 and CDR2 sequences are GTSNPN and SVGIG (reference sequence). Trimming took 2 bases from V and 2 from J; bases not matched to a gene: 3. The CDR3 has 14 residues. CDR3 in amino acids: CAWSKLAGTYEQYF. CDR3 sequence (DNA): TGTGCCTGGAGTAAACTAGCGGGAACCTACGAGCAGTACTTC.

The chain employs TRBV5-4 and TRBJ1-1, with D possibly being TRBD1 (5 bases). This CDR3 has 13 amino acids. Per the germline V gene, CDR1 is SGHNT and CDR2 is YYREEE (reference sequence). The V end lost 4 bases, the J end lost 11 bases, and 18 bases lay between the germline ends. CDR3 in amino acids: CASSREKGTNAFF. In DNA, the CDR3 is TGTGCCAGCAGCCGGGAAAAAGGGACTAACGCTTTCTTT.

This clone was seen a handful of times. This chain links TRBV30 with TRBJ1-2; TRBD1 matches 10 bases. This CDR3 has 14 residues. The ends lost 3 bases at V and 5 bases at J; junction bases unmatched: 6. Germline V gene sequence: CDR1 GTSNPN, CDR2 SVGIG (reference sequence). This CDR3 reads CAWRRTGGTYGYTF. CDR3 in DNA: TGTGCCTGGAGGAGGACAGGGGGGACGTATGGCTACACCTTC.

V gene TRBV27 combines with J gene TRBJ2-1, with a weak D call TRBD1 (5 bases). With 4 bases removed from V and 0 bases from J, the gap between germline ends came to 13 bases. Germline V gives CDR1 MNHEY, CDR2 SMNVEV (reference sequence). The CDR3 spans 16 residues. The CDR3 spells CASSWSSGHSYNEQFF. In DNA form, the CDR3 reads TGTGCCAGCAGTTGGAGCTCAGGGCACTCCTACAATGAGCAGTTCTTC.

The V and J genes are TRBV9 and TRBJ2-2, with 9 bases identical to TRBD2. J was trimmed by 3 bases and V by 4 bases; bases with no gene match: 4. This CDR3 region has 15 residues. Germline assignment: CDR1 SGDLS and CDR2 YYNGEE. CDR3 sequence reads: CASSLAGSYTGELFF. The CDR3, as DNA: TGTGCCAGCAGCCTAGCGGGGTCATACACCGGGGAGCTGTTTTTT.

The V call is TRBV5-1, the J call TRBJ2-6; 7 nucleotides align to TRBD2. The CDR3 is made up of 16 amino acids. The V and J ends lost 5 bases and 0 bases, in that order; junction bases with no gene match: 5. In germline, CDR1 is SGHRS, CDR2 YFSETQ. The CDR3, as DNA: TGCGCCAGCAGTTGGAGGGAGGGCTCTGGGGCCAACGTCCTGACTTTC. It translates to CASSWREGSGANVLTF.

The chain recombines TRBV6-5 with TRBJ2-7; the D is unclear. Germline CDR1 is MNHEY and CDR2 is SVGAGI. V lost 2 bases to trimming and J lost 2 bases, with 13 bases between them. This CDR3 region has 15 residues. The CDR3 nucleotides read TGTGCCAGCAGTTACGGGCAGACCGGCCCCTACGAGCAGTACTTC. This codes for CASSYGQTGPYEQYF.